These T cell receptor beta chains were read from a single sample in a study of cytomegalovirus exposure and HLA in healthy donors. The data were produced by immunoSEQ multiplex PCR, yet TCRdb's version contains in-frame clones alone and is incomplete. This table has approximately 190,000 clones, roughly 74% appearing once. Sequenced sample: PBMCs. These receptors were taken from a woman between 25 and 40 years old in good health and CMV-seropositive. CDR3s include the opening cysteine and the closing phenylalanine or tryptophan. D genes are given only for firm matches. Clone size is not always given. Where it is, it says once, few, many or a class for expanded clones.

size,D,V,J,CDR3,DNA
NA,NA,TRBV5-5,TRBJ2-3,CASSRRMGGRTDTQYF,TGTGCCAGCAGCAGGCGGATGGGCGGGCGCACAGATACGCAGTATTTT
NA,NA,TRBV28,TRBJ2-7,CASRPGLDAQYF,TGTGCCAGCAGGCCGGGACTTGACGCTCAGTACTTC
NA,NA,TRBV5-6,TRBJ2-3,CASSFGRIGDTQYF,TGTGCCAGCAGCTTCGGTAGAATTGGAGATACGCAGTATTTT
NA,NA,TRBV27,TRBJ2-7,CASSQRGGPSGYEQYF,TGTGCCAGCAGCCAAAGGGGTGGTCCGTCGGGCTACGAGCAGTACTTC
NA,NA,TRBV7-9,TRBJ2-7,CSSSSGHSPSVREQYF,TGTTCCAGCAGCTCGGGACACTCTCCTTCAGTTCGCGAGCAGTACTTC
few,NA,TRBV18,TRBJ2-7,CASSHEGGSSYEQYF,TGTGCCAGCTCCCACGAGGGGGGGAGCTCCTACGAGCAGTACTTC
few,TRBD2,TRBV19,TRBJ2-7,CASGLAGSGEQYF,TGTGCCAGTGGACTAGCGGGAAGTGGCGAGCAGTACTTC
once,NA,TRBV6-5,TRBJ1-1,CASSYWGSTSEAFF,TGTGCCAGCAGTTACTGGGGCAGTACATCTGAAGCTTTCTTT
few,TRBD1,TRBV4-2,TRBJ2-7,CASSQELGQGPYF,TGTGCCAGCAGCCAAGAGTTGGGACAGGGACCTTACTTC
once,NA,TRBV11-2,TRBJ2-5,CASSLLSLGETQYF,TGTGCCAGCAGCCTCCTATCTCTCGGGGAGACCCAGTACTTC
NA,NA,TRBV11-3,TRBJ1-4,CASSLRTVPNEKLFF,TGTGCCAGCAGCCTGCGGACAGTCCCTAATGAAAAACTGTTTTTT
NA,TRBD2,TRBV4-1,TRBJ2-2,CASSPIKGTTQKSNTGELFF,TGCGCCAGCAGTCCTATCAAAGGGACTACCCAAAAATCGAACACCGGGGAGCTGTTTTTT
NA,NA,TRBV6-1,TRBJ1-4,CASSTDSINEKLFF,TGTGCCAGCAGTACCGACTCCATTAATGAAAAACTGTTTTTT
NA,TRBD2,TRBV7-8,TRBJ2-1,CASREGLAAYNEQFF,TGTGCCAGCAGGGAGGGACTAGCGGCCTACAATGAGCAGTTCTTC
NA,NA,TRBV5-6,TRBJ2-7,CASSLRVSEQYF,TGTGCCAGCAGCTTGCGGGTATCCGAGCAGTACTTC
NA,NA,TRBV7-9,TRBJ2-2,CSSSLVRGDTGELFF,TGTTCCAGCAGCTTGGTCAGGGGGGACACCGGGGAGCTGTTTTTT
NA,NA,TRBV13,TRBJ2-5,CASSYGRRGETQYF,TGTGCCAGTAGCTACGGTCGTAGGGGAGAGACCCAGTACTTC
few,NA,TRBV28,TRBJ2-7,CASSRGTSRPYEQYF,TGTGCCAGCAGCCGCGGGACCTCGAGACCCTACGAGCAGTACTTC
NA,NA,TRBV27,TRBJ1-1,CASKAQGGLGTEAFF,TGTGCCAGCAAAGCGCAGGGAGGGTTGGGCACTGAAGCTTTCTTT
NA,NA,TRBV18,TRBJ1-5,CASSPRGPYSNQPQHF,TGTGCCAGCTCACCTCGCGGGCCTTATAGCAATCAGCCCCAGCATTTT
NA,NA,TRBV20-1,TRBJ2-4,CSAEQGIQYF,TGCAGTGCGGAACAGGGCATTCAGTACTTC
NA,TRBD1,TRBV28,TRBJ1-2,CASRSTDRVSGYTF,TGTGCCAGCAGATCTACCGACAGGGTGTCTGGCTACACCTTC